This TCR beta chain was captured by sequencing in a study of post-analysis software for immune sequencing data. Whole-study context: Included courses were relapsing-remitting and secondary progressive multiple sclerosis; progressive-relapsing multiple sclerosis was also included. Study results and limitations: Patients with multiple sclerosis recorded significantly lower normalized Chao1 diversity than controls, the study found. By F measure, strong co-clustering occurred among samples prepared in the same batch. Controls had lower frequencies than patients of about 5 TRBV segments, which included TRBV5-6, TRBV5-1 and TRBV20-1.

With regard to this clonotype: Its matching antigen is unknown.

This CDR3 spans 13 amino acids. Per the germline V gene, CDR1 is WSHSY and CDR2 is SAAADI. Trimming stripped 7 bases from V and 4 bases from J, with 13 bases between. Libraries were made from TCR beta cDNA, and they carried unique molecular identifiers. It was from roughly 1 to 10 million T cells that about half a million cDNA molecules came. TCRdb called the PCR reads again in MiXCR, with one record for every CDR3 protein. Of 450,000 to 650,000 distinct CDR3 sequences in the sample, about 40% were seen once. The TCR was taken from a girl under 18 with multiple sclerosis. Sample: blood. This sequence joins TRBV10-2 and TRBJ1-2; perhaps TRBD1 as D (5 bases). CDR3 in DNA: TGCGCCAGCACCGTGCCAGGGACCTATGGCTACACCTTC. Amino acids: CASTVPGTYGYTF.